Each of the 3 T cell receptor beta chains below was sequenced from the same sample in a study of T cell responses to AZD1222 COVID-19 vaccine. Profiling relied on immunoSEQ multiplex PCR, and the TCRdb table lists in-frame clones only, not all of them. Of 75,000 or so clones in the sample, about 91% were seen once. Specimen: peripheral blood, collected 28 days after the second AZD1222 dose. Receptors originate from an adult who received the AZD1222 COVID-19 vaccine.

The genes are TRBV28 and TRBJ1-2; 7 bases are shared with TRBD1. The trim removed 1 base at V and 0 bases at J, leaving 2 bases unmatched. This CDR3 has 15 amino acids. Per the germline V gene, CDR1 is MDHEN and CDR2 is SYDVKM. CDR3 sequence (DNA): TGTGCCAGCAGTTTATTTGGGACAGCTAACTATGGCTACACCTTC. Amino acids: CASSLFGTANYGYTF.

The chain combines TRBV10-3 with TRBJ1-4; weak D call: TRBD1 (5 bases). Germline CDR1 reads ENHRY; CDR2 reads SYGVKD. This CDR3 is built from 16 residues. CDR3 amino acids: CALPDSKRTTNEKLFF. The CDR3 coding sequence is TGTGCTCTACCCGACAGCAAAAGGACAACTAATGAAAAACTGTTTTTT.

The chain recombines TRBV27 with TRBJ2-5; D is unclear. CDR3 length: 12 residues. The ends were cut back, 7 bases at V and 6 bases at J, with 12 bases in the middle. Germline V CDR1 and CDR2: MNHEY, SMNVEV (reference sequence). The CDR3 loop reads CASNRPGQTQYF. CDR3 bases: TGTGCCAGCAACCGACCGGGCCAGACCCAGTACTTC.